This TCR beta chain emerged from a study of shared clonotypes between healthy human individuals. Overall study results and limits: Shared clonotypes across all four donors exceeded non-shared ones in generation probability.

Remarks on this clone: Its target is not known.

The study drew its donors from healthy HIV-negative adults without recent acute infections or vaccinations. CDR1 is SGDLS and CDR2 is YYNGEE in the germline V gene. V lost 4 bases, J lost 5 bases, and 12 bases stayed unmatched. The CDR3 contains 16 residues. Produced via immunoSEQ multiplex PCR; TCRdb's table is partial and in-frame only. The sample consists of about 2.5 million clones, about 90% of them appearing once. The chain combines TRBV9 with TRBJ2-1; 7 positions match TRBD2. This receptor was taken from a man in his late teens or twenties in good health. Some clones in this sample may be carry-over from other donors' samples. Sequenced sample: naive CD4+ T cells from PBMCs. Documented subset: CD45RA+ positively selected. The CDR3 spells CASSTSRASGDNEQFF. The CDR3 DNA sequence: TGTGCCAGCAGCACCTCCCGGGCTAGCGGTGACAATGAGCAGTTCTTC.